This TCR beta chain was identified during a study of cytomegalovirus exposure and HLA in healthy donors. Remarks on this clone: Its target is unknown.

Study results and limitations: Sequencing artifact likely explains a cluster of highly shared sequence variants. Reports indicated that the classifier achieved high specificity and sensitivity in diagnosing cytomegalovirus status.

A multiplex PCR was run with 60 Vbeta primers and 13 Jbeta primers. Profiled with immunoSEQ multiplex PCR; TCRdb holds only in-frame clones, not every one. The sample comprises 150,000 or so clones, around 80% of which are singletons, and around an eighth rests with the top ten. The germline V gene encodes CDR1 MNHEY and CDR2 SVGAGI. Trimming pared 6 bases from V and 2 bases from J, leaving 10 bases between. CDR3 length equals 13 residues. The source of this sequence is a man aged 40-55 years in good health and CMV-seropositive. The sample taken for sequencing was PBMCs. This chain uses TRBV6-5 with TRBJ1-1; D is possibly TRBD1 (5 bases). The CDR3 DNA follows: TGTGCCAGCAGGAGCAGGGTAAACACTGAAGCTTTCTTT. Protein: CASRSRVNTEAFF.